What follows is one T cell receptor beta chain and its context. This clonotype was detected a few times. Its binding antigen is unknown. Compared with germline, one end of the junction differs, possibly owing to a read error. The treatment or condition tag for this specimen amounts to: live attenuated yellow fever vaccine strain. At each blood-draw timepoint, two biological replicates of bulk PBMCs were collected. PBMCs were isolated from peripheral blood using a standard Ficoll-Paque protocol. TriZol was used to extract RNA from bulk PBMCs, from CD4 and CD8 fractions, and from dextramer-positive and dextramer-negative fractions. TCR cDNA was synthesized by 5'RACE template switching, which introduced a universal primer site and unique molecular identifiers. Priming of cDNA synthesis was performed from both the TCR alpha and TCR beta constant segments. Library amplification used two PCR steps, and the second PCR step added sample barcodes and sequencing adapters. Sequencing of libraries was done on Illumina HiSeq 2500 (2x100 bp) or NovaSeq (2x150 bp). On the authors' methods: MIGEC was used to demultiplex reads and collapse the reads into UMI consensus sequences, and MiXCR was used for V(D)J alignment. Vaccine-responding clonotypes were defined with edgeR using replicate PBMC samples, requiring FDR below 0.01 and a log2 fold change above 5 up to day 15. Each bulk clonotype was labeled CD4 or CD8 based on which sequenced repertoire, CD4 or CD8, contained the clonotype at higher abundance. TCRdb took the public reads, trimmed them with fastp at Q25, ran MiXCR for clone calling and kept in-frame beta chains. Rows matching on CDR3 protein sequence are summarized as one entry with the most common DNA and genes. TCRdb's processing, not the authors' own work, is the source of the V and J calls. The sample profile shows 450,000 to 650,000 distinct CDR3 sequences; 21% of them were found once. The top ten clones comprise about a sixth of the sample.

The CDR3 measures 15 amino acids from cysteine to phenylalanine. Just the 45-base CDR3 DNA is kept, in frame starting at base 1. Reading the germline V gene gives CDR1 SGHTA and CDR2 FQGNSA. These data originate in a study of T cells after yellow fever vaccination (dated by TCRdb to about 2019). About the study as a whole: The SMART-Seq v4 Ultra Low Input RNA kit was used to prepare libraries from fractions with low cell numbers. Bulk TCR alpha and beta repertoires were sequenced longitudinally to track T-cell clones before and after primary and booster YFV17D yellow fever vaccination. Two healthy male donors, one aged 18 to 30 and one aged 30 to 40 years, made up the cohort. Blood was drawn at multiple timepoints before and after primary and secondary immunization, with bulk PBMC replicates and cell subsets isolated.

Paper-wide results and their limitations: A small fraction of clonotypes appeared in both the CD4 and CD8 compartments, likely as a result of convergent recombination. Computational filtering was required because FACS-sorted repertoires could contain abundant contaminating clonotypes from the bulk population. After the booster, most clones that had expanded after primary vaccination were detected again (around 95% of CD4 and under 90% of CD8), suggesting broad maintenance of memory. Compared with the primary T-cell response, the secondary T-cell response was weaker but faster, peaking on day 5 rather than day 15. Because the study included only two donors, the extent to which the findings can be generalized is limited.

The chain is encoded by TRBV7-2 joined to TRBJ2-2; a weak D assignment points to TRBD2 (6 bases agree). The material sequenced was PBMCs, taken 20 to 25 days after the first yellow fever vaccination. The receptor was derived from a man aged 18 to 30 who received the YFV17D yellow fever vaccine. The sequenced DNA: TGTGCCAGCACCCACGGGACTGGGAACGCCGGGGAGCTGTTTTTT. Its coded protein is CASTHGTGNAGELFF. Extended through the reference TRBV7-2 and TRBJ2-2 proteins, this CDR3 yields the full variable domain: GAGVSQSPSNKVTEKGKDVELRCDPISGHTALYWYRQSLGQGLEFLIYFQGNSAPDKSGLPSDRFSAERTGGSVSTLTIQRTQQEDSAVYLCASTHGTGNAGELFFGEGSRLTVL.